A selection of T cell receptor beta chains follows, all from one sample in a study of T cell changes during pregnancy in multiple sclerosis. Clones were read by immunoSEQ multiplex PCR, and TCRdb kept only the in-frame ones, dropping some. This sample has about 49,000 clones, with almost 90% found just once. Sequenced material: peripheral blood, taken after pregnancy. The receptors were sampled from a female donor in good health, enrolled as a control in a pregnancy study. CDR3s include the opening cysteine and the closing phenylalanine or tryptophan. The order of the fields is V gene, J gene, D gene, clone size, CDR3 protein, CDR3 DNA. D genes are given only for firm matches. Clone size is shown for a subset of rows, as once, few, many or a class of expanded clone.

V gene: TRBV7-9
J gene: TRBJ1-2
D gene: TRBD1
clone size: .
CDR3 protein: CASSSGQVAGYTF
CDR3 DNA: TGTGCCAGCAGCTCCGGACAGGTCGCGGGCTACACCTTC

V gene: TRBV7-9
J gene: TRBJ1-1
D gene: .
clone size: few
CDR3 protein: CASSSKGPEAFF
CDR3 DNA: TGTGCCAGCAGCTCCAAGGGGCCTGAAGCTTTCTTT

V gene: TRBV27
J gene: TRBJ2-7
D gene: TRBD1
clone size: .
CDR3 protein: CASSTGQRYEQYF
CDR3 DNA: TGTGCCAGCAGTACGGGACAGCGATACGAGCAGTACTTC

V gene: TRBV5-1
J gene: TRBJ2-2
D gene: TRBD2
clone size: .
CDR3 protein: CASRTGTSGTGELFF
CDR3 DNA: TGCGCCAGCAGAACCGGGACTAGCGGGACCGGGGAGCTGTTTTTT

V gene: TRBV25-1
J gene: TRBJ1-2
D gene: TRBD1
clone size: .
CDR3 protein: CASRIGQDGYTF
CDR3 DNA: TGTGCCAGCAGAATAGGACAGGATGGCTACACCTTC

V gene: TRBV18
J gene: TRBJ2-3
D gene: TRBD2
clone size: .
CDR3 protein: CASSPFIAGGNTDTQYF
CDR3 DNA: TGTGCCAGCTCACCGTTTATAGCGGGAGGAAACACAGATACGCAGTATTTT

V gene: TRBV4-1
J gene: TRBJ2-5
D gene: TRBD1
clone size: .
CDR3 protein: CASSQDRTGSVTQYF
CDR3 DNA: TGCGCCAGCAGCCAAGATAGGACAGGGTCCGTGACCCAGTACTTC

V gene: TRBV29-1
J gene: TRBJ1-5
D gene: .
clone size: .
CDR3 protein: CSTQYDSNQPQHF
CDR3 DNA: TGCAGCACACAGTACGATAGCAATCAGCCCCAGCATTTT

V gene: TRBV4-3
J gene: TRBJ2-3
D gene: TRBD1
clone size: once
CDR3 protein: CASSQASGTGGIADTQYF
CDR3 DNA: TGCGCCAGCAGCCAAGCCTCCGGGACAGGGGGTATCGCAGATACGCAGTATTTT

V gene: TRBV4-3
J gene: TRBJ2-7
D gene: TRBD1
clone size: .
CDR3 protein: CASSQDREPWYEQYF
CDR3 DNA: TGCGCCAGCAGCCAGGACAGGGAACCTTGGTACGAGCAGTACTTC

V gene: TRBV2
J gene: TRBJ2-1
D gene: TRBD2
clone size: .
CDR3 protein: CASRDPGGKNEQFF
CDR3 DNA: TGTGCCAGCAGGGACCCGGGAGGGAAAAATGAGCAGTTCTTC

V gene: TRBV6-1
J gene: TRBJ2-7
D gene: .
clone size: few
CDR3 protein: CASSRTSRDNEQYF
CDR3 DNA: TGTGCCAGCAGTCGAACCTCCCGGGACAACGAGCAGTACTTC

V gene: TRBV5-1
J gene: TRBJ2-7
D gene: .
clone size: .
CDR3 protein: CASSLDNSYEQYF
CDR3 DNA: TGCGCCAGCAGCTTGGACAACTCCTACGAGCAGTACTTC

V gene: TRBV6-1
J gene: TRBJ2-1
D gene: TRBD2
clone size: .
CDR3 protein: CASSELAGGYNEQFF
CDR3 DNA: TGTGCCAGCAGTGAATTAGCGGGAGGGTACAATGAGCAGTTCTTC

V gene: TRBV27
J gene: TRBJ1-2
D gene: .
clone size: .
CDR3 protein: CASSFVPGALGGYTF
CDR3 DNA: TGTGCCAGCAGTTTCGTCCCGGGAGCCTTAGGTGGCTACACCTTC

V gene: TRBV27
J gene: TRBJ1-5
D gene: TRBD1
clone size: .
CDR3 protein: CASSLSQGAATNQPQHF
CDR3 DNA: TGTGCCAGCAGTTTGAGTCAGGGGGCGGCGACGAATCAGCCCCAGCATTTT

V gene: TRBV6-4
J gene: TRBJ2-1
D gene: TRBD2
clone size: .
CDR3 protein: CASSVTSGGAREQFF
CDR3 DNA: TGTGCCAGCAGCGTCACTAGCGGGGGGGCAAGAGAGCAGTTCTTC

V gene: TRBV9
J gene: TRBJ1-1
D gene: .
clone size: .
CDR3 protein: CASSLAGNTEAFF
CDR3 DNA: TGTGCCAGCAGCCTCGCGGGGAACACTGAAGCTTTCTTT

V gene: TRBV4-3
J gene: TRBJ2-1
D gene: TRBD1
clone size: .
CDR3 protein: CASSQDGGTGKSEQFF
CDR3 DNA: TGCGCCAGCAGCCAAGATGGCGGGACAGGGAAGAGTGAGCAGTTCTTC

V gene: TRBV5-1
J gene: TRBJ2-4
D gene: TRBD2
clone size: .
CDR3 protein: CASSSTGTSGLVNQYF
CDR3 DNA: TGCGCCAGCAGTTCCACCGGGACTAGCGGGTTGGTTAATCAGTACTTC

V gene: TRBV2
J gene: TRBJ1-4
D gene: .
clone size: .
CDR3 protein: CASSGHPPGNEKLFF
CDR3 DNA: TGTGCCAGCAGTGGACACCCCCCGGGAAATGAAAAACTGTTTTTT

V gene: TRBV11-3
J gene: TRBJ2-1
D gene: .
clone size: .
CDR3 protein: CASSLAGGHPNEQFF
CDR3 DNA: TGTGCCAGCAGCTTAGCGGGGGGCCACCCAAATGAGCAGTTCTTC

V gene: TRBV7-8
J gene: TRBJ2-1
D gene: TRBD2
clone size: .
CDR3 protein: CASSSGTSGGSSYNEQFF
CDR3 DNA: TGTGCCAGCAGCTCCGGGACTAGCGGTGGAAGCTCCTACAATGAGCAGTTCTTC

V gene: TRBV28
J gene: TRBJ1-3
D gene: .
clone size: .
CDR3 protein: CASSLDSVGSGPGNTIYF
CDR3 DNA: TGTGCCAGCAGTTTAGATTCAGTCGGGAGTGGGCCTGGAAACACCATATATTTT

V gene: TRBV9
J gene: TRBJ1-2
D gene: .
clone size: .
CDR3 protein: CASSVRGAGYTF
CDR3 DNA: TGTGCCAGCAGCGTACGGGGGGCTGGCTACACCTTC

V gene: TRBV5-4
J gene: TRBJ2-7
D gene: .
clone size: .
CDR3 protein: CASSLKGRGYEQYF
CDR3 DNA: TGTGCCAGCAGCTTGAAGGGGCGGGGCTACGAGCAGTACTTC

V gene: TRBV19
J gene: TRBJ1-6
D gene: TRBD1
clone size: .
CDR3 protein: CASSPSYRGGNSPLHF
CDR3 DNA: TGTGCCAGTAGTCCAAGCTACAGGGGAGGCAATTCACCCCTCCACTTT

V gene: TRBV6-5
J gene: TRBJ1-6
D gene: .
clone size: .
CDR3 protein: CASVRQSGSSPLHF
CDR3 DNA: TGTGCCAGCGTAAGACAGTCCGGGAGTTCACCCCTCCACTTT

V gene: TRBV25-1
J gene: TRBJ1-4
D gene: .
clone size: .
CDR3 protein: CASSEPGFDEKLFF
CDR3 DNA: TGTGCCAGCAGTGAACCAGGGTTCGATGAAAAACTGTTTTTT

V gene: TRBV4-1
J gene: TRBJ2-7
D gene: TRBD2
clone size: .
CDR3 protein: CASSQTLAGAREQYF
CDR3 DNA: TGCGCCAGCAGCCAAACCCTAGCGGGAGCGAGGGAGCAGTACTTC

V gene: TRBV9
J gene: TRBJ2-7
D gene: TRBD1
clone size: .
CDR3 protein: CASSPTGGFDEQYF
CDR3 DNA: TGTGCCAGCAGCCCGACAGGGGGCTTCGACGAGCAGTACTTC

V gene: TRBV7-8
J gene: TRBJ2-3
D gene: TRBD2
clone size: .
CDR3 protein: CASSSTSGGSDTQYF
CDR3 DNA: TGTGCCAGCAGCTCGACTAGCGGGGGGTCGGATACGCAGTATTTT

V gene: TRBV28
J gene: TRBJ1-4
D gene: .
clone size: .
CDR3 protein: CASSPSAGMDEKLFF
CDR3 DNA: TGTGCCAGCAGCCCCTCGGCAGGGATGGATGAAAAACTGTTTTTT

V gene: TRBV6-5
J gene: TRBJ2-1
D gene: TRBD2
clone size: .
CDR3 protein: CASSLTSGSFNEQFF
CDR3 DNA: TGTGCCAGCAGTTTAACCAGCGGGAGTTTCAATGAGCAGTTCTTC

V gene: TRBV5-6
J gene: TRBJ2-7
D gene: TRBD1
clone size: .
CDR3 protein: CASSFVGQAHYEQYF
CDR3 DNA: TGTGCCAGCAGCTTTGTCGGACAGGCACACTACGAGCAGTACTTC

V gene: TRBV7-9
J gene: TRBJ2-4
D gene: TRBD1
clone size: .
CDR3 protein: CASSSTGVVAKNIQYF
CDR3 DNA: TGTGCCAGCAGCTCGACAGGGGTGGTAGCCAAAAACATTCAGTACTTC

V gene: TRBV6-5
J gene: TRBJ1-4
D gene: .
clone size: .
CDR3 protein: CASSYSRGSTNEKLFF
CDR3 DNA: TGTGCCAGCAGTTACTCCAGAGGTTCAACTAATGAAAAACTGTTTTTT

V gene: TRBV4-1
J gene: TRBJ1-2
D gene: .
clone size: once
CDR3 protein: CASSQAGRDYGYTF
CDR3 DNA: TGCGCCAGCAGCCAAGCGGGAAGAGACTATGGCTACACCTTC

V gene: TRBV6-1
J gene: TRBJ2-5
D gene: .
clone size: .
CDR3 protein: CASSGDSRLTQYF
CDR3 DNA: TGTGCCAGCAGTGGGGACTCTAGGTTAACCCAGTACTTC

V gene: TRBV18
J gene: TRBJ2-3
D gene: TRBD2
clone size: .
CDR3 protein: CASSQLAGGLTDTQYF
CDR3 DNA: TGTGCCAGCTCTCAACTAGCGGGGGGGCTGACAGATACGCAGTATTTT

V gene: TRBV5-1
J gene: TRBJ2-3
D gene: .
clone size: .
CDR3 protein: CASSPGLRADTQYF
CDR3 DNA: TGCGCCAGCAGCCCTGGACTGAGGGCAGATACGCAGTATTTT

V gene: TRBV7-2
J gene: TRBJ2-2
D gene: .
clone size: .
CDR3 protein: CASSIAGELFF
CDR3 DNA: TGTGCCAGCAGCATCGCCGGGGAGCTGTTTTTT

V gene: TRBV18
J gene: TRBJ2-7
D gene: TRBD2
clone size: .
CDR3 protein: CASSIPGLAGVNEQYF
CDR3 DNA: TGTGCCAGCTCGATCCCGGGACTAGCGGGGGTTAACGAGCAGTACTTC

V gene: TRBV2
J gene: TRBJ2-7
D gene: .
clone size: .
CDR3 protein: CASSEDRTTVTYEQYF
CDR3 DNA: TGTGCCAGCAGTGAAGACAGGACAACTGTAACCTACGAGCAGTACTTC

V gene: TRBV10-2
J gene: TRBJ2-1
D gene: TRBD2
clone size: .
CDR3 protein: CASNPTSGGGGEQFF
CDR3 DNA: TGCGCCAGCAATCCTACTAGCGGGGGGGGTGGTGAGCAGTTCTTC